Sequencing of this T cell receptor beta chain was carried out in a study of blood T cell repertoires in COVID-19. Authors' processing steps: Using reference gene primer amplification, nucleated cell counts were estimated. Libraries were prepared by immunoSEQ multiplex PCR; TCRdb keeps only in-frame clonotypes and omits some of them. V and J calls and clone size follow that table, whereas D and trimming were derived from the DNA. The sample carries about 64,000 clones, approximately 91% recorded once. The CDR3 covers 15 residues. Trimming shortened V by 6 bases and J by 0 bases, and 9 bases separated the two germline ends. Germline lookup yields CDR1 SNHLY and CDR2 FYNNEI. Only one count was recorded for this clone.

This TCR came from a human donor in a cohort sampled during active COVID-19. Material for sequencing was peripheral blood. V is TRBV2 and J is TRBJ2-6; no reliable D call. This CDR3 is CASSLPDSGANVLTF. The CDR3, as DNA: TGTGCCAGCAGCCTACCCGACTCTGGGGCCAACGTCCTGACTTTC.